This T cell receptor beta chain emerged from a study (dated by TCRdb to the mid-2010s). Study-wide context: The study tested whether tumor-infiltrating Tregs in breast cancer are recruited from blood Tregs or converted in situ from other CD4+ T cell subsets. Broad study findings and their caveats: Among approximately 23 patients, about 12% of tumor Treg TRBV12-4/TRBJ1-2 sequences were shared with naive CD4+ cells, versus under 2.2% with blood Tregs or memory cells. Validation in the larger cohort was restricted to a single TCR beta V-J rearrangement rather than whole repertoires. Tumor memory CD4+ T cell TCR gene usage clustered with blood and lymph node memory CD4+ cells and lymph node naive CD4+ cells. The greatest overlap of tumor-infiltrating Treg TCR alpha and beta sequences was with tumor naive CD4+ T cells, followed next by blood naive CD4+ T cells.

Libraries were constructed by multiplex PCR. Sequencing was carried out with an Ion Torrent PGM. In the roughly 20-patient analysis, TRBV12-4/TRBJ1-2 clonotypes were amplified using adaptor-ligated barcode primers. The Ion Personal Genome Machine system was used to sequence TRBV12-4/TRBJ1-2 amplicons from the roughly 25-patient cohort. Per the original workflow: For each of nine subset-tissue groups, sequencing data from the five patients were combined, and the groups were compared by unsupervised clustering of TCR gene usage. Repertoire similarity was calculated with the Morisita-Horn index, weighting shared sequences by their contribution to each repertoire. Using fastp at Q25 and MiXCR, TCRdb reprocessed the public reads and kept productive beta chains. Rows with one shared CDR3 protein collapse into an entry with the most common genes and DNA. These V and J calls derive from TCRdb rather than the authors' analysis. This sample is represented by 900 to 950 distinct CDR3 sequences; 8.4% of them were singletons. The top ten hold 75% to 90% of the sample.

This clonotype was counted many times. What this receptor recognizes is not known. No DNA is shown, since the ends of the CDR3 on it are uncertain; the CDR3 is the one TCRdb lists. The CDR3 measures 14 amino acids from cysteine to phenylalanine. Naive CD4+ T cells were purified with the Miltenyi Naive CD4+ T Cell Isolation kit, with Tregs depleted using CD25 microbeads. In a larger cohort of 23 breast cancer patients, a single TRBV12-4/TRBJ1-2 rearrangement was sequenced in tumor Tregs and in blood Treg, naive and memory CD4+ cells. Ficoll density gradient centrifugation was used to isolate mononuclear cells from either lymph nodes or about 49 ml of peripheral blood. A purity exceeding 90% was confirmed by FACS for the sorted cell populations.

The TCR originated in a female donor with breast cancer. The sequenced material came from naive CD4+ T cells sorted from blood. The label giving this sample's cell subset or site can be read as: naive CD4+ T cells, CD4+CD45RA+CD25-. The chain links TRBV12-3 or TRBV12-4 with TRBJ1-2; whether TRBD1, the table's D call, matches the DNA was not checked. For the CDR3, the sequence is CASSLVGTGIPGTF.